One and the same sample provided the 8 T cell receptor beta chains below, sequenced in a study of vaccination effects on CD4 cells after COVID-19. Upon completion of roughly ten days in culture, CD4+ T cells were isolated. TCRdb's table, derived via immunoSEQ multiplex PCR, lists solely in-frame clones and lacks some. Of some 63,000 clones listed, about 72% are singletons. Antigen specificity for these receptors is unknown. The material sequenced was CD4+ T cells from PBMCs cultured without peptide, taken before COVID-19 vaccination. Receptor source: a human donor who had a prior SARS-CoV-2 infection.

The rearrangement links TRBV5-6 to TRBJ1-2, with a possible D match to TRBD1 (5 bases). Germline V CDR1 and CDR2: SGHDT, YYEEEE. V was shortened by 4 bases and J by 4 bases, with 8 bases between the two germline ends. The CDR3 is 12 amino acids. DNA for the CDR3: TGTGCCAGCAGCGCAGGGATCTATGGCTACACCTTC. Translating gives CASSAGIYGYTF.

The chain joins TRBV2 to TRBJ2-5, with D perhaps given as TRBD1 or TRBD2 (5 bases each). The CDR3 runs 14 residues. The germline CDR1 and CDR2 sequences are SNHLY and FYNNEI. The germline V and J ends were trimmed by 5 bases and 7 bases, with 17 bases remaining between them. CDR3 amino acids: CASSPSGTPGTQYF. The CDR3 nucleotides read TGTGCCAGCAGTCCCTCCGGGACCCCGGGGACCCAGTACTTC. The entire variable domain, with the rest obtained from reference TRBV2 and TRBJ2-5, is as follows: EPEVTQTPSHQVTQMGQEVILRCVPISNHLYFYWYRQILGQKVEFLVSFYNNEISEKSEIFDDQFSVERPDGSNFTLKIRSTKLEDSAMYFCASSPSGTPGTQYFGPGTRLLVL.

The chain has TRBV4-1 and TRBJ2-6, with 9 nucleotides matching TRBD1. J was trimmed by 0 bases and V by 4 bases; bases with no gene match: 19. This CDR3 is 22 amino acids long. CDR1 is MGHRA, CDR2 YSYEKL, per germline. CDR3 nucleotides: TGCGCCAGCAGCCGGACCTACTCAAAGGGACAGGGTTTAAACTCTGGGGCCAACGTCCTGACTTTC. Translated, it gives CASSRTYSKGQGLNSGANVLTF.

The CDR3 protein is CASSSVRYEQYF. As DNA, the CDR3 is TGTGCCAGCAGCTCGGTTCGCTACGAGCAGTACTTC. V is TRBV7-2 and J is TRBJ2-7, with D uncertain. Germline V lookup: CDR1 SGHTA, CDR2 FQGNSA. With 4 bases removed from V and 3 bases from J, the gap between germline ends came to 7 bases. This CDR3 spans 12 amino acids.

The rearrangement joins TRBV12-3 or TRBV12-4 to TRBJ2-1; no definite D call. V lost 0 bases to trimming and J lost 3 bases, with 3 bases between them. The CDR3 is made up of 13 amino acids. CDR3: CASSLASYNEQFF. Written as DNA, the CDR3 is TGTGCCAGCAGTTTAGCTAGCTACAATGAGCAGTTCTTC.

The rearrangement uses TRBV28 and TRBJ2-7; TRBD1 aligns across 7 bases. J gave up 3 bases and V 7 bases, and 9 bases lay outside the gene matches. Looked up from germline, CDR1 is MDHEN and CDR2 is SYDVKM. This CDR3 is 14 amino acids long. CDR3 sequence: CASTSPGQIYEQYF. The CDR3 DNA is TGTGCCAGCACCAGCCCGGGACAGATCTACGAGCAGTACTTC.

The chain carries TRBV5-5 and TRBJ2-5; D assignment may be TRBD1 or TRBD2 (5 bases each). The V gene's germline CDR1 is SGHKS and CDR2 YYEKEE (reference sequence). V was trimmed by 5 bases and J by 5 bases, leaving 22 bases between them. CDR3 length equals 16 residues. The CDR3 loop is CASSWDGGRPLETQYF. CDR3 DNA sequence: TGTGCCAGCAGTTGGGACGGTGGACGCCCTCTGGAGACCCAGTACTTC.

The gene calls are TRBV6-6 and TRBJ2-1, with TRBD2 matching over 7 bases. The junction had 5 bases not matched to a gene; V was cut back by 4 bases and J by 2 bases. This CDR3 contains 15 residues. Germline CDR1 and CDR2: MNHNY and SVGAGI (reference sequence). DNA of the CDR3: TGTGCCAGCAGTTCACAAAGCGGGACCTACAATGAGCAGTTCTTC. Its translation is CASSSQSGTYNEQFF.